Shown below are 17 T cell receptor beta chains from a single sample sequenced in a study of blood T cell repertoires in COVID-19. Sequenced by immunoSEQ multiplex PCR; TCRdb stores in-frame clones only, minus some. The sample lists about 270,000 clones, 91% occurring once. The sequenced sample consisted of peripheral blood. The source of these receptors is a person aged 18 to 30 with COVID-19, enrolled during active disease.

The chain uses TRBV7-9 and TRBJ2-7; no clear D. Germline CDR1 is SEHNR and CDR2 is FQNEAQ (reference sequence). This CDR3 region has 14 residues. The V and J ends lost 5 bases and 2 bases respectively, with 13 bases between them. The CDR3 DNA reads TGTGCCAGCAGCCCCCTGGCAGGTACCTACGAGCAGTACTTC. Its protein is CASSPLAGTYEQYF.

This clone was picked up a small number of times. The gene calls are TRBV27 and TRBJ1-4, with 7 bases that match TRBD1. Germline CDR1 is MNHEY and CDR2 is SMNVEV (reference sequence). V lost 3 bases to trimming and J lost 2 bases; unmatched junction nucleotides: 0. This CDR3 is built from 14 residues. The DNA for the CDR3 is TGTGCCAGCAGTTTCAGGGGGACTAATGAAAAACTGTTTTTT. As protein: CASSFRGTNEKLFF.

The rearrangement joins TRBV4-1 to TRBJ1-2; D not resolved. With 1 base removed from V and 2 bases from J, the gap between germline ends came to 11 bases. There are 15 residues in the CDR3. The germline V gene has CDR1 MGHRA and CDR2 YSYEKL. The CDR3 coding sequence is TGCGCCAGCAGCCAAGGGGCCGGATTAAACTATGGCTACACCTTC. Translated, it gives CASSQGAGLNYGYTF.

The CDR3 sequence: CASSLEDSATEQYF. The DNA for the CDR3 is TGTGCCAGCAGCTTGGAGGACTCAGCCACCGAGCAGTACTTC. This sequence joins TRBV5-6 and TRBJ2-7, with D tentatively TRBD2 (5 bases). The CDR3 covers 14 residues. CDR1 is SGHDT and CDR2 is YYEEEE in the germline V gene. V was pared by 0 bases and J by 6 bases, with 13 bases between.

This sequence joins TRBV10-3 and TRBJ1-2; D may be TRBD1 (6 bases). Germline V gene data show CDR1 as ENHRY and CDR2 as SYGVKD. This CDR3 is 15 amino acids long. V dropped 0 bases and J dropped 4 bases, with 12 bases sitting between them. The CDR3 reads CAISESNRDVYGYTF. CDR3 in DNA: TGTGCCATCAGTGAGTCGAACAGGGATGTCTATGGCTACACCTTC.

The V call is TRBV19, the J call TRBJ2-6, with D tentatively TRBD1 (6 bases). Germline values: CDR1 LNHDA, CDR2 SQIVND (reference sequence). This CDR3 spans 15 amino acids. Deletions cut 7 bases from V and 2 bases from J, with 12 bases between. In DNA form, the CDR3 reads TGTGCCAGTAACCTTGACAGGACTGGGGCCAACGTCCTGACTTTC. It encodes CASNLDRTGANVLTF.

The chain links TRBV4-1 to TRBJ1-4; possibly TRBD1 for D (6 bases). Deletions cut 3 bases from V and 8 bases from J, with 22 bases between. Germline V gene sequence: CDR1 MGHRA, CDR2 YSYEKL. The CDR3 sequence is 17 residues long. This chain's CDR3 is CASSQDPKGGEGEKLFF. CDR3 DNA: TGCGCCAGCAGCCAGGACCCGAAAGGGGGGGAAGGGGAAAAACTGTTTTTT.

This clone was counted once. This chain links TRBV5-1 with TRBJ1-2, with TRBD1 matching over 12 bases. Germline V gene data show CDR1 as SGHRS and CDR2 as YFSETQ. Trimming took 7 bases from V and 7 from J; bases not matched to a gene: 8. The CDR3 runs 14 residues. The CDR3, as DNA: TGCGCCAGCGCCCCCGGGACAGGGGGCTTTGGCTACACCTTC. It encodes CASAPGTGGFGYTF.

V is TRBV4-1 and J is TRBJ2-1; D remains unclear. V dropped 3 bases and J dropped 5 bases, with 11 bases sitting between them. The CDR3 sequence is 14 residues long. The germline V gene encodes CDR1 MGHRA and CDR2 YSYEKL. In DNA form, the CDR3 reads TGCGCCAGCAGCCAGCGACTCGAAAACAATGAGCAGTTCTTC. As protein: CASSQRLENNEQFF.

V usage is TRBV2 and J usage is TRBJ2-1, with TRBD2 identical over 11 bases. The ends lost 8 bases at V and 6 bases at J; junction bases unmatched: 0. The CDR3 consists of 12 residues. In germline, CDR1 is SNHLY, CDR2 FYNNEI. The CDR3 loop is CASLAGGNEQFF. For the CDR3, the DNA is TGTGCCAGCCTAGCGGGGGGCAATGAGCAGTTCTTC.

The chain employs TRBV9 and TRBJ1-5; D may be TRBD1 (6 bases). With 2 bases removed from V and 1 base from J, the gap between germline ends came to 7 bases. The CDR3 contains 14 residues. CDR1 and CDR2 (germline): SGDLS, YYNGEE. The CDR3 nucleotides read TGTGCCAGCAGCGTCGGACAGAGCAATCAGCCCCAGCATTTT. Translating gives CASSVGQSNQPQHF.

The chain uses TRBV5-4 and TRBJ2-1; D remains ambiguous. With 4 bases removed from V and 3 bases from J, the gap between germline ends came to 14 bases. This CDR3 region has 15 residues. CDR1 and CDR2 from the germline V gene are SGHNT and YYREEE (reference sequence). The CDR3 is CASSQTHLSYNEQFF. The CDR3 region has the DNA TGTGCCAGCAGCCAAACCCACTTAAGCTACAATGAGCAGTTCTTC.

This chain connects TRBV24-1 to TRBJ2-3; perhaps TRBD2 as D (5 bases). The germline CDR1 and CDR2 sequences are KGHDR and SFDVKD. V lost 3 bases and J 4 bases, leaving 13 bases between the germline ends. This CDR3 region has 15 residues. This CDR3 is CATSDAQPRADTQYF. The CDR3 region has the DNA TGTGCCACCAGTGATGCTCAGCCGAGGGCAGATACGCAGTATTTT.

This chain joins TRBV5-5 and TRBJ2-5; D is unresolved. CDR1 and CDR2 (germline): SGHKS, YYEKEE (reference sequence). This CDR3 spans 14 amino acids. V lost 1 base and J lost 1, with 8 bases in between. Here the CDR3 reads CASSLPGSQETQYF. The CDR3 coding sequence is TGTGCCAGCAGCTTGCCAGGTTCCCAAGAGACCCAGTACTTC.

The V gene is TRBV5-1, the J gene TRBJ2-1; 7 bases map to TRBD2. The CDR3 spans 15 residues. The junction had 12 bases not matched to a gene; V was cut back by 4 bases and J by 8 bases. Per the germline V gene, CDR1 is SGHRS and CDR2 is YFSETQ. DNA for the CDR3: TGCGCCAGCAGCCTGCGGGAGCCCGGAGTCCATGAGCAGTTCTTC. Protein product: CASSLREPGVHEQFF.

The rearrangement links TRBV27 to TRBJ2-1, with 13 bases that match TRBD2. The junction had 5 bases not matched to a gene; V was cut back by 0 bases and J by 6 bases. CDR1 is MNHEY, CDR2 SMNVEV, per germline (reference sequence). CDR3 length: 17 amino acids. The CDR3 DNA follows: TGTGCCAGCAGTTTATCGACGGGGACTAGCGGGATCAATGAGCAGTTCTTC. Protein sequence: CASSLSTGTSGINEQFF.

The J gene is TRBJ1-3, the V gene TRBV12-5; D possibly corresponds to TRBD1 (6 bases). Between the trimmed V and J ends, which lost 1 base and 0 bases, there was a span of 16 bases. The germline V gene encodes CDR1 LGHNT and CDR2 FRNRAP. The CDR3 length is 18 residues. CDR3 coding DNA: TGTGCTAGTGGTTTGGGAAGCCGGATGACAGGCTCTGGAAACACCATATATTTT. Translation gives CASGLGSRMTGSGNTIYF.